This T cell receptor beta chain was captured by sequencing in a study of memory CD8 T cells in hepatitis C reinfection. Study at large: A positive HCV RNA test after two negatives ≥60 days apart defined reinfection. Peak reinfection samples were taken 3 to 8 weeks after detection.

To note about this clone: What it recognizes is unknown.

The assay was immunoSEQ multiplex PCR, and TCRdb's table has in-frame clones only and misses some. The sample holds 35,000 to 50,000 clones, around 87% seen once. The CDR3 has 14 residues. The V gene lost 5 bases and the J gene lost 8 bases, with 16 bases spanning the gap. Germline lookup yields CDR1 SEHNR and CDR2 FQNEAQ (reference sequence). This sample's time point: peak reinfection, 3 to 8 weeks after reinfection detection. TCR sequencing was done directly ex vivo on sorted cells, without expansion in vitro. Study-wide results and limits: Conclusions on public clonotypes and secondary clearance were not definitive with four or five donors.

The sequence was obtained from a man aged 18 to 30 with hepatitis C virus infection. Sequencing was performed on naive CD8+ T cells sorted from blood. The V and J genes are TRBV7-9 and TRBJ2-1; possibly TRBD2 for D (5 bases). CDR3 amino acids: CASSPGLNRDEQFF. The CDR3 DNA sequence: TGTGCCAGCAGCCCCGGACTCAATAGGGATGAGCAGTTCTTC.